Reported below is one T cell receptor (beta chain). This sample was included in a study of CD8 T cells in Susac syndrome. The germline gives CDR1 SGDLS, CDR2 YYNGEE. The CDR3 runs 13 residues. Unmatched junction bases numbered 7, after V lost 4 bases and J lost 8 bases. Random hexamers were used to reverse transcribe the RNA input (0.5 to 1 ug). One entry per CDR3 protein, called by TCRdb with MiXCR from the immunoSEQ multiplex PCR reads. The table has about 240,000 distinct CDR3 sequences, 90% to 97% seen once; the top ten hold approximately 0.1%. The TCR comes from a human donor with Susac syndrome. The V gene is TRBV9, the J gene TRBJ1-2, with 8 nucleotides matching TRBD1. The source material was CD4+ T cells from PBMCs. The CDR3 DNA follows: TGTGCCAGCAGCACTCCAGGGGGCACCGGCTACACCTTC. Translation gives CASSTPGGTGYTF. Full variable domain (rest looked up from reference TRBV9 and TRBJ1-2): DSGVTQTPKHLITATGQRVTLRCSPRSGDLSVYWYQQSLDQGLQFLIQYYNGEERAKGNILERFSAQQFPDLHSELNLSSLELGDSALYFCASSTPGGTGYTFGSGTRLTVV.